The sequence of this T cell receptor beta chain was determined in a study of a mutant IDH1 vaccine in newly diagnosed glioma (dated by TCRdb to the early 2020s). A note on the overall study: Vaccination began 4-6 weeks after radiotherapy alone, or alongside temozolomide cycles in the chemotherapy-containing groups. Longitudinal TCRB deep sequencing was performed for roughly 27 treated patients wherever samples were available for exploratory analyses. The approximately 32 treated patients were approximately 60% male and 37.5% female, with a mean age of approximately 40 years. Before enrollment, patients had received standard therapy of radiotherapy alone, temozolomide alone, or radiochemotherapy with temozolomide; most received the combination. The week-35 safety follow-up took place at visit V12, and the week-47 end of study took place at visit V13. Peripheral blood was collected at six visits: V03 (baseline), V05, V07, V10, V12 and V13.

Comment on this clone: Its antigen remains unidentified. Base qualities are not at hand, and no much larger clone is one base apart.

The CDR3 starts with the cysteine, ends with the phenylalanine, and has 18 residues. Only the CDR3 region is kept as DNA, spanning 54 bases read in frame from base 1. The germline V gene encodes CDR1 LGHNA and CDR2 YNFKEQ. V lost 1 base and J lost 4 bases, and the count of bases not matched to a germline gene is 8. To prepare the library, the immunoSEQ multiplex PCR assay was applied. The hsTCRB Kit was used according to the manufacturer's protocol to amplify rearranged TCR beta chain sequences. Sequencing of TCRB libraries was carried out on an Illumina MiSeq. Turning to the authors' computational methods: The proprietary platform of the kit vendor was used for demultiplexing, trimming and gene mapping. TCRdb retrieved this table from immuneACCESS and kept in-frame rearrangements only. Not all clones are present; in checked studies, unresolved V genes account for under half, and no reason is known for the remainder. Clonal size and the V and J genes are those of that table, whereas D and trimming came from the DNA. The sample table shows 45,000 or so clones, and around nine tenths are seen once. The ten largest clones take up 4.5% to 6% of the sample.

This specimen's time point label, interpreted: week 35, safety follow-up. Every vaccine dose consisted of 300 ug of a 20-mer mutant IDH1 peptide in Montanide, administered subcutaneously together with topical imiquimod. Patients received eight vaccinations in weeks 1, 3, 5, 7, 11, 15, 19 and 23, corresponding to visits V03 through V10. All donors had newly diagnosed IDH1-mutant astrocytomas of WHO grade 3 or 4 that showed loss of nuclear ATRX. The samples were drawn from NOA16, a multicentre, single-arm, open-label phase I trial in Germany that tested a mutant IDH1 peptide vaccine in humans for the first time. The DNeasy Blood and Tissue Kit was used to extract genomic DNA from EDTA blood for TCRB sequencing. The full study reports these points: The authors stated that sample limitations prevented analyses of patient blood samples from being reproduced. Immune responses induced by the vaccine were seen in roughly 95% of patients across multiple MHC alleles. Availability determined which PBMC samples were chosen for TCRB deep sequencing. No apparent relationship was observed between pseudoprogression and alterations in the top peripheral T cell clonotypes detected by TCRB sequencing.

The specimen was PBMCs, collected from a glioma patient whose treatment included an IDH1 peptide vaccine. Recombination connected TRBV4-2 to TRBJ2-3; 13 central nucleotides agree with TRBD2. The TCR was taken from a woman aged 35 to 49 with glioma. At the DNA level, the sequence is TGTGCCAGCAGCCAAGGGACACTAGCGGGAGGGCAACCAGATACGCAGTATTTT. The translation is CASSQGTLAGGQPDTQYF.